This T cell receptor (beta chain) was identified in a study of blood T cell repertoires in COVID-19. Turning to the study itself: The study drew acute and convalescent COVID-19 samples from the United States, Italy and Spain. In each case, the material was cDNA or gDNA derived from T cells, B-cell-depleted T cells, or PBMCs.

Trimming cost V 6 bases and J 5 bases; bases outside gene matches: 3. The CDR3 loop spans 13 amino acids. Original handling: Scientists estimated how many nucleated cells there were by amplifying reference gene primers. Clones were read by immunoSEQ multiplex PCR, and TCRdb kept only the in-frame ones, dropping some. The DNA gave D and trimming, while V, J and clone size come from that table. The profile covers about 93,000 clones, with roughly nine tenths appearing a single time and approximately 5.4% taken by the ten largest. The sequenced material came from peripheral blood. The rearrangement links TRBV12-3 or TRBV12-4 to TRBJ2-1; 8 positions agree with TRBD1. The TCR was taken from a man between 60 and 70 years old with COVID-19, enrolled during active disease. CDR3 in amino acids: CASSTDRDNEQFF. The DNA for the CDR3 is TGTGCCAGCAGCACGGACAGGGACAATGAGCAGTTCTTC.